Only a few counts were recorded for the clone carrying this T cell receptor beta chain. Its antigen remains unidentified. Presence of unique molecular identifiers characterized the TCR beta cDNA libraries. TCRdb re-called the PCR reads with MiXCR, one entry per CDR3 protein. This table has roughly 800,000 distinct CDR3 sequences, around 27% appearing once. These data belong to a study of post-analysis software for immune sequencing data. General study findings and limits: Analysis by F measure revealed that same-batch samples clustered strongly together. Normalized Chao1 diversity in multiple sclerosis patients fell significantly below that of controls.

The origin of this receptor is a girl between 10 and 17 years old with multiple sclerosis. Material: blood.

CDR3 sequence: CASSLGQALNYGYTF. In DNA, the CDR3 is TGTGCCAGCAGCTTAGGACAAGCCTTAAACTATGGCTACACCTTC. V is TRBV7-9 and J is TRBJ1-2; D remains ambiguous. Trimming took off 1 base at V and 2 bases at J, with 11 bases between the two ends. There are 15 residues in the CDR3. Germline values: CDR1 SEHNR, CDR2 FQNEAQ (reference sequence). Looking up the rest from reference TRBV7-9 and TRBJ1-2 gives the full variable domain: DTGVSQNPRHKITKRGQNVTFRCDPISEHNRLYWYRQTLGQGPEFLTYFQNEAQLEKSRLLSDRFSAERPKGSFSTLEIQRTEQGDSAMYLCASSLGQALNYGYTFGSGTRLTVV.